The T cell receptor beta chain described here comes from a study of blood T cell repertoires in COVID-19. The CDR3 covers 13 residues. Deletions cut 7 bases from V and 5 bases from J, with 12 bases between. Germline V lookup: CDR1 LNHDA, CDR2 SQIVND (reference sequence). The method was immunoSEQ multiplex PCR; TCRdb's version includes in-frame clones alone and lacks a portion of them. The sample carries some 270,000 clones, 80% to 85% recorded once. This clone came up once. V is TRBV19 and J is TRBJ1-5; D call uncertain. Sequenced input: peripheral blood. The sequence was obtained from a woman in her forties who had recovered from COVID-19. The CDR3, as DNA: TGTGCCAGTACGTACGGACTTGATCAGCCCCAGCATTTT. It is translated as CASTYGLDQPQHF.